These 28 T cell receptor beta chains originate from one sample sequenced in a study of identical twins. MiXCR was run by TCRdb on the 5' RACE reads, yielding one entry per CDR3 protein. The sample contains a few hundred thousand distinct CDR3 sequences, approximately 10% of which appear only once. In addition, the sample was reused for a study of yellow fever vaccine responses in identical twins.

Sequenced sample: PBMCs. Source of these receptors: a woman under 30 in good health.

This clonotype has only a few counts. The V call is TRBV7-9, the J call TRBJ2-5; D may be TRBD2 (5 bases). Trimming took off 11 bases at V and 2 bases at J, with 18 bases between the two ends. Germline assignment: CDR1 SEHNR and CDR2 FQNEAQ (reference sequence). The CDR3 sequence is 14 residues long. CDR3: CAAGGGPNQETQYF. CDR3 nucleotides: TGTGCCGCCGGAGGAGGACCGAATCAAGAGACCCAGTACTTC.

This clonotype was counted ten times or more. The rearrangement links TRBV6-4 to TRBJ1-2; D remains unclear. The ends were cut back, 3 bases at V and 2 bases at J, with 7 bases in the middle. This CDR3 comprises 13 residues. In germline, CDR1 is MRHNA, CDR2 SNTAGT. DNA for the CDR3: TGTGCCAGCAGTGAGGGAGAGAACTATGGCTACACCTTC. It is translated as CASSEGENYGYTF.

This clonotype was seen many times. The chain joins TRBV2 to TRBJ1-4; D remains unclear. Per the germline V gene, CDR1 is SNHLY and CDR2 is FYNNEI. The CDR3 runs to 12 residues. V shed 5 bases and J shed 8 bases, with 9 bases lying between them. The CDR3 sequence is CASSLRTEKLFF. CDR3 in DNA: TGTGCCAGCAGTCTCCGGACCGAAAAACTGTTTTTT.

This clonotype has a count of ten or more. The chain recombines TRBV5-1 with TRBJ1-1; tentatively, D is TRBD1 (5 bases). The CDR3 consists of 15 residues. Trimming shortened V by 6 bases and J by 4 bases, and 19 bases separated the two germline ends. Germline CDR1 is SGHRS and CDR2 is YFSETQ. CDR3 residues: CASKPGTAWGTEAFF. The CDR3 DNA sequence: TGCGCCAGCAAACCAGGGACCGCGTGGGGCACTGAAGCTTTCTTT. The whole variable domain, filled in from reference TRBV5-1 and TRBJ1-1, reads KAGVTQTPRYLIKTRGQQVTLSCSPISGHRSVSWYQQTPGQGLQFLFEYFSETQRNKGNFPGRFSGRQFSNSRSEMNVSTLELGDSALYLCASKPGTAWGTEAFFGQGTRLTVV.

The chain is built from TRBV29-1 and TRBJ2-1, with D unclear. The V end was cut by 6 bases, the J end by 5 bases, with 5 bases between. CDR1 is SQVTM, CDR2 ANQGSEA, per germline. CDR3 length equals 10 residues. This chain's CDR3 is CSVGHNEQFF. The DNA of the CDR3 is TGCAGCGTCGGTCACAATGAGCAGTTCTTC.

This clonotype was picked up many times. This chain joins TRBV7-2 and TRBJ2-3; D not resolved. The germline V gene encodes CDR1 SGHTA and CDR2 FQGNSA. This CDR3 spans 14 amino acids. V was clipped by 1 base and J by 0 bases, with 5 bases between them. The CDR3 is CASSLVQSTDTQYF. The CDR3 DNA is TGTGCCAGCAGCTTAGTACAGAGCACAGATACGCAGTATTTT.

This clonotype showed up many times. The chain uses TRBV21-1 and TRBJ1-5. TRBV21-1 is marked as a pseudogene. This CDR3 has 12 amino acids. As DNA, the CDR3 is TGTGCCAGCAGCGCCGGTAATCAGCCCCAGCATTTT. Protein: CASSAGNQPQHF.

This clonotype has more than one count but fewer than ten. The chain couples TRBV9 to TRBJ2-3; no clear D gene. Per the germline V gene, CDR1 is SGDLS and CDR2 is YYNGEE. The V end was cut by 0 bases, the J end by 6 bases, with 14 bases between. This CDR3 comprises 15 residues. CDR3 DNA: TGTGCCAGCAGCGTAGCAAATGTCCCTGTGGATACGCAGTATTTT. Amino acid sequence: CASSVANVPVDTQYF.

This clonotype was seen only a few times. The J gene is TRBJ1-1, the V gene TRBV12-3 or TRBV12-4; 8 nucleotides line up with TRBD1. The ends lost 6 bases at V and 5 bases at J; junction bases unmatched: 14. This CDR3 has 16 amino acids. CDR3 in amino acids: CASSTEAGGAKTEAFF. The CDR3 DNA sequence: TGTGCCAGCAGCACCGAGGCAGGGGGCGCAAAGACTGAAGCTTTCTTT.

This clonotype was observed at least ten times. The chain employs TRBV2 and TRBJ2-3; 9 bases align to TRBD2. This CDR3 region has 15 residues. Per the germline V gene, CDR1 is SNHLY and CDR2 is FYNNEI. The V segment lost 2 bases and the J segment 8 bases; nucleotides outside the gene matches: 8. CDR3 loop: CASSESSGSGATQYF. CDR3 bases: TGTGCCAGCAGTGAAAGTAGCGGGAGTGGGGCTACGCAGTATTTT.

The chain uses TRBV7-9 and TRBJ2-5; 8 nucleotides agree with TRBD2. Per germline, CDR1 SEHNR and CDR2 FQNEAQ (reference sequence). CDR3 length: 13 amino acids. J lost 9 bases, V lost 8 bases, and 11 bases had no gene match. The CDR3 sequence: CASDREGAGAQYF. CDR3 DNA sequence: TGTGCCAGCGACCGGGAGGGTGCGGGAGCCCAGTACTTC. Complete variable domain (other parts from reference TRBV7-9 and TRBJ2-5): DTGVSQNPRHKITKRGQNVTFRCDPISEHNRLYWYRQTLGQGPEFLTYFQNEAQLEKSRLLSDRFSAERPKGSFSTLEIQRTEQGDSAMYLCASDREGAGAQYFGPGTRLLVL.

This clonotype was recorded many times. The rearrangement joins TRBV4-1 to TRBJ2-3; no reliable D call. V was cut by 4 bases and J by 3 bases, with 11 bases left in between. Germline V gene lookup returns CDR1 MGHRA and CDR2 YSYEKL. CDR3 length equals 14 residues. CDR3 bases: TGCGCCAGCAGCCTAACAACGATGACAGATACGCAGTATTTT. Translation gives CASSLTTMTDTQYF.

V gene TRBV4-1 combines with J gene TRBJ2-7; D possibly corresponds to TRBD2 (5 bases). CDR3 length: 15 residues. The germline V and J ends were trimmed by 3 bases and 6 bases, with 18 bases remaining between them. CDR1 and CDR2 (germline): MGHRA, YSYEKL. The CDR3 DNA is TGCGCCAGCAGCCAGAGACCCGGACTTGTCGCCGAGCAGTACTTC. The encoded protein is CASSQRPGLVAEQYF.

This clonotype was recorded a few times. This rearrangement joins TRBV10-3 to TRBJ2-3, with 10 nucleotides matching TRBD2. The CDR3 loop spans 17 amino acids. V was clipped by 11 bases and J by 2 bases; unmatched bases: 16. In germline, CDR1 is ENHRY, CDR2 SYGVKD. This CDR3 reads CASHEGSGGPNTDTQYF. As DNA, the CDR3 is TGTGCCTCACATGAGGGTAGCGGGGGGCCTAACACAGATACGCAGTATTTT.

Only a few counts were recorded for this clonotype. This rearrangement joins TRBV6-5 to TRBJ2-3, with TRBD2 identical over 9 bases. CDR3 size: 17 residues. CDR1 is MNHEY, CDR2 SVGAGI, per germline. V gave up 2 bases and J gave up 4 bases; unmatched junction bases: 10. The CDR3 reads CASSYTASGIKPDTQYF. In nucleotides, the CDR3 is TGTGCCAGCAGTTACACGGCTAGCGGGATAAAGCCAGATACGCAGTATTTT.

This clonotype was detected ten times or more. The chain joins TRBV20-1 to TRBJ2-1; D is possibly TRBD2 (5 bases). CDR3 length: 12 residues. Between the trimmed V and J ends, which lost 5 bases and 5 bases, there was a span of 10 bases. CDR1 DFQATT and CDR2 SNEGSKA come from the germline V gene (reference sequence). Here the CDR3 reads CSAPTTDNEQFF. The DNA of the CDR3 is TGCAGTGCTCCGACTACTGACAATGAGCAGTTCTTC.

A few counts support this clonotype. The rearrangement joins TRBV6-2 or TRBV6-3 to TRBJ2-2; TRBD1 agrees at 8 bases. Germline loops: CDR1 MNHEY, CDR2 SVGEGT. This CDR3 has 17 amino acids. Losses at the gene ends were 4 bases for V and 8 bases for J; bases not matched to a gene: 15. The CDR3 reads CASSSGQGPGFGGELFF. CDR3 in DNA: TGTGCCAGCAGTTCCGGACAGGGCCCCGGTTTCGGTGGGGAGCTGTTTTTT.

In its sample, this clonotype was seen a few times. The chain combines TRBV7-2 with TRBJ2-2; D is perhaps TRBD1 (6 bases). The ends were cut back, 5 bases at V and 4 bases at J, with 20 bases in the middle. This CDR3 spans 17 amino acids. Germline values: CDR1 SGHTA, CDR2 FQGNSA. CDR3 protein: CASSPSGGGPSTGELFF. The CDR3 DNA reads as TGTGCCAGCAGCCCCTCGGGTGGGGGCCCGTCCACCGGGGAGCTGTTTTTT.

This chain links TRBV12-3 or TRBV12-4 with TRBJ2-1; 9 bases align to TRBD2. The CDR3 contains 12 residues. Trimming removed 6 bases from V and 10 bases from J; junction bases left unmatched: 4. CDR3 amino acids: CASSRTSVEQFF. CDR3 nucleotides: TGTGCCAGCAGCCGGACTAGCGTCGAGCAGTTCTTC.

This clonotype was observed at least ten times. The chain joins TRBV10-3 to TRBJ1-2, with 9 bases identical to TRBD1. Germline V gene lookup returns CDR1 ENHRY and CDR2 SYGVKD. V trimming: 1 base; J trimming: 8 bases; junction bases outside the gene matches: 5. The CDR3 extends over 14 amino acids. CDR3 sequence: CAISELQGASGYTF. CDR3 nucleotides: TGTGCCATCAGTGAGTTACAGGGGGCGAGCGGCTACACCTTC.

This clonotype was detected a few times. This chain links TRBV6-1 with TRBJ2-7; TRBD2 matches at 11 bases. The CDR3 contains 15 residues. The junction had 6 bases not matched to a gene; V was cut back by 5 bases and J by 3 bases. The germline gives CDR1 MNHNS, CDR2 SASEGT. The CDR3 reads CASSNPGLADYEQYF. The CDR3 DNA reads TGTGCCAGCAGTAATCCGGGACTAGCGGACTACGAGCAGTACTTC.

This clonotype was counted between two and nine times. The rearrangement links TRBV20-1 to TRBJ2-3; D ambiguous. V lost 5 bases, J lost 4 bases, and 10 bases lay in between. Germline V gene sequence: CDR1 DFQATT, CDR2 SNEGSKA (reference sequence). The CDR3 loop spans 12 amino acids. The DNA of the CDR3 is TGCAGTGCTGCGGAGCGCCCAGATACGCAGTATTTT. This gives the protein CSAAERPDTQYF.

The rearrangement links TRBV12-3 or TRBV12-4 to TRBJ2-3; D possibly matches TRBD1 or TRBD2 (7 bases each). V was trimmed by 3 bases and J by 6 bases, leaving 16 bases between them. CDR3 length: 15 amino acids. The CDR3 loop is CASSFRGGGSDTQYF. The CDR3 nucleotides read TGTGCCAGCAGTTTCAGGGGGGGGGGCTCCGATACGCAGTATTTT.

This clonotype was picked up many times. The gene calls are TRBV15 and TRBJ2-7, with 8 nucleotides matching TRBD1. There are 13 residues in the CDR3. CDR1 is LNHNV and CDR2 is YYDKDF in the germline V gene (reference sequence). Losses at the gene ends were 8 bases for V and 4 bases for J; bases not matched to a gene: 7. CDR3 amino acids: CATRRTGSYEQYF. Here the CDR3 DNA reads TGTGCCACCCGGCGGACAGGGTCTTACGAGCAGTACTTC. Filled out from reference TRBV15 and TRBJ2-7, the complete variable domain reads DAMVIQNPRYQVTQFGKPVTLSCSQTLNHNVMYWYQQKSSQAPKLLFHYYDKDFNNEADTPDNFQSRRPNTSFCFLDIRSPGLGDTAMYLCATRRTGSYEQYFGPGTRLTVT.

A few counts support this clonotype. The CDR3 here is CASSSGKKLFF. CDR3 DNA: TGTGCCAGCAGCTCAGGAAAAAAACTGTTTTTT. The gene calls are TRBV13 and TRBJ1-4; D remains unclear. Trimming removed 4 bases at V and 9 bases at J, with 6 bases between. The germline CDR1 and CDR2 sequences are PRHDT and FYEKMQ (reference sequence). The CDR3 totals 11 residues.

The gene calls are TRBV6-5 and TRBJ2-3; 12 bases match TRBD1. The CDR3 loop spans 18 amino acids. Germline V gene sequence: CDR1 MNHEY, CDR2 SVGAGI. The J segment lost 3 bases and the V segment lost 0 bases, leaving 7 bases of the junction unmatched. CDR3 DNA: TGTGCCAGCAGTTACTCTTTACCGGGACAGGGGGCAACAGATACGCAGTATTTT. Its translation is CASSYSLPGQGATDTQYF.

The rearrangement uses TRBV27 and TRBJ2-5; the D gene is possibly TRBD2 (6 bases). Per the germline V gene, CDR1 is MNHEY and CDR2 is SMNVEV (reference sequence). The CDR3 runs 14 residues. V lost 7 bases and J lost 2, with 14 bases in between. CDR3 sequence (DNA): TGTGCCAGCAAGGGTCCGGGACTTCAAGAGACCCAGTACTTC. Its translation: CASKGPGLQETQYF.

Ten or more counts support this clonotype. This chain connects TRBV4-3 to TRBJ2-1, with 11 positions matching TRBD2. J lost 5 bases, V lost 4 bases, and 7 bases had no gene match. This CDR3 is 16 amino acids long. In germline, CDR1 is LGHNA, CDR2 YSLEER. This CDR3 is CASSPRLAGPHNEQFF. Written as DNA, the CDR3 is TGCGCCAGCAGCCCACGACTAGCGGGACCTCACAATGAGCAGTTCTTC.